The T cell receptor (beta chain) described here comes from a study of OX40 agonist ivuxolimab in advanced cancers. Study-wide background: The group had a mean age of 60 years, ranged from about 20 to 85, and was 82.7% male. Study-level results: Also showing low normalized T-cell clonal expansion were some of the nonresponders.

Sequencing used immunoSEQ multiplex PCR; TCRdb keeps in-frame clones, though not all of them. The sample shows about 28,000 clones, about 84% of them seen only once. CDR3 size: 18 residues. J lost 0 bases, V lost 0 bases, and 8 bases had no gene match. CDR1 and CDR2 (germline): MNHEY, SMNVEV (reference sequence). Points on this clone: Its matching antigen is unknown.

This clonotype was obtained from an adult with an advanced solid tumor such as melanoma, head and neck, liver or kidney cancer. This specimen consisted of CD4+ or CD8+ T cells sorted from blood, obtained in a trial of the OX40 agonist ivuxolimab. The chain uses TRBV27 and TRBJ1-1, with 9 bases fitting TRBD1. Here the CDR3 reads CASSLSGTGRLMNTEAFF. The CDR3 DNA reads TGTGCCAGCAGTTTATCTGGGACAGGGAGACTCATGAACACTGAAGCTTTCTTT.